A single sample is the source of the 22 T cell receptor beta chains below, sequenced in a study of early T cells in non-severe SARS-CoV-2 infection. Each CDR3 protein is one row after TCRdb ran MiXCR on the 5' RACE reads. The sample shows 65,000 to 70,000 distinct CDR3 sequences, 11% of them seen only once. The specimen was whole blood. The receptors derive from an adult who was a healthcare worker with PCR-confirmed SARS-CoV-2 infection or an uninfected control (not recorded which).

In its sample, this clonotype was seen many times. The chain uses TRBV7-2 and TRBJ1-1; TRBD1 might be the D (5 bases). CDR1 and CDR2 (germline): SGHTA, FQGNSA. The CDR3 covers 15 residues. V was clipped by 5 bases and J by 13 bases, with 26 bases between them. CDR3 residues: CASSHRGADGGGVFF. In DNA, the CDR3 is TGTGCCAGCAGCCATAGAGGGGCGGATGGGGGAGGAGTTTTCTTT.

This clonotype was seen a handful of times. The gene calls are TRBV28 and TRBJ2-3; 10 bases line up with TRBD2. The V gene's germline CDR1 is MDHEN and CDR2 SYDVKM. The V gene end was trimmed by 9 bases and the J gene end by 2 bases; junction bases not matched to a gene: 8. This CDR3 region has 15 residues. CDR3 nucleotides: TGTGCCAGTTCGGTAGCGGGAGGCACCACAGATACGCAGTATTTT. It codes for CASSVAGGTTDTQYF. The full variable domain, completed using reference TRBV28 and TRBJ2-3, is DVKVTQSSRYLVKRTGEKVFLECVQDMDHENMFWYRQDPGLGLRLIYFSYDVKMKEKGDIPEGYSVSREKKERFSLILESASTNQTSMYLCASSVAGGTTDTQYFGPGTRLTVL.

This sequence joins TRBV5-1 and TRBJ2-7, with D perhaps matching TRBD1 (5 bases). Germline CDR1 reads SGHRS; CDR2 reads YFSETQ. This CDR3 has 13 amino acids. V gave up 1 base and J gave up 4 bases, with 9 bases separating them. The CDR3 DNA follows: TGCGCCAGCAGCTTGCAGGGATCATACGAGCAGTACTTC. Translation gives CASSLQGSYEQYF. The full variable domain, rest sourced from reference TRBV5-1 and TRBJ2-7, is KAGVTQTPRYLIKTRGQQVTLSCSPISGHRSVSWYQQTPGQGLQFLFEYFSETQRNKGNFPGRFSGRQFSNSRSEMNVSTLELGDSALYLCASSLQGSYEQYFGPGTRLTVT.

The table lists this clonotype with a few counts. The V call is TRBV6-1, the J call TRBJ1-2; D is perhaps TRBD1 (6 bases). CDR3 length: 13 residues. CDR1 and CDR2 from the germline V gene are MNHNS and SASEGT. V was clipped by 4 bases and J by 4 bases, with 10 bases between them. The CDR3 DNA follows: TGTGCCAGCAGTGGACAGGAAACCTATGGCTACACCTTC. Translating it yields CASSGQETYGYTF.

This clonotype was picked up many times. CDR3 protein: CSARKAGLTDTQYF. The CDR3 DNA sequence: TGCAGTGCTAGAAAGGCGGGACTTACAGATACGCAGTATTTT. This chain connects TRBV20-1 to TRBJ2-3, with D tentatively TRBD2 (6 bases). V shed 2 bases and J shed 3 bases, with 12 bases lying between them. CDR3 length: 14 residues. Germline CDR1 and CDR2: DFQATT and SNEGSKA (reference sequence).

The V call is TRBV10-2, the J call TRBJ2-1, with D unclear. The germline CDR1 and CDR2 sequences are WSHSY and SAAADI. This CDR3 comprises 14 residues. V was cut by 6 bases and J by 5 bases, with 14 bases left in between. CDR3 loop: CASSRFEGNNEQFF. The CDR3 DNA follows: TGCGCCAGCAGCCGGTTTGAAGGTAACAATGAGCAGTTCTTC.

Here the CDR3 reads CASSAQGRNTGELFF. The CDR3 region has the DNA TGTGCCAGCAGCGCACAGGGACGGAACACCGGGGAGCTGTTTTTT. The chain is built from TRBV5-4 and TRBJ2-2; possibly TRBD1 for D (6 bases). CDR3 length: 15 amino acids. Germline CDR1 SGHNT, CDR2 YYREEE (reference sequence). V lost 4 bases to trimming and J lost 1 base, with 11 bases between them.

This clonotype occurred a few times. The chain employs TRBV7-2 and TRBJ2-3, with TRBD2 as a possible D gene (6 bases). With 3 bases removed from V and 5 bases from J, the gap between germline ends came to 18 bases. CDR1 is SGHTA and CDR2 is FQGNSA in the germline V gene. This CDR3 has 16 amino acids. The CDR3 nucleotides read TGTGCCAGCAGCTTCTTAGGCGGGGTGGTAGGAGATACGCAGTATTTT. It translates to CASSFLGGVVGDTQYF.

This clonotype was seen only once. A much bigger clone sits one base away, suggesting this may be a read error. This chain uses TRBV5-6 with TRBJ1-1; D might be TRBD1 (6 bases). CDR1 SGHDT and CDR2 YYEEEE come from the germline V gene. V dropped 3 bases and J dropped 3 bases, with 6 bases sitting between them. The CDR3 is made up of 12 amino acids. The CDR3 spells CASSWGHTEAFF. The CDR3 nucleotides read TGTGCCAGCAGCTGGGGGCACACTGAAGCTTTCTTT. The whole variable domain, remainder taken from reference TRBV5-6 and TRBJ1-1, is DAGVTQSPTHLIKTRGQQVTLRCSPKSGHDTVSWYQQALGQGPQFIFQYYEEEERQRGNFPDRFSGHQFPNYSSELNVNALLLGDSALYLCASSWGHTEAFFGQGTRLTVV.

This clonotype occurred a few times. The chain is built from TRBV2 and TRBJ2-5; no firm D call. Germline CDR1 and CDR2: SNHLY and FYNNEI. V was clipped by 3 bases and J by 3 bases, with 8 bases between them. CDR3 size: 13 residues. CDR3 protein: CASSDFGKETQYF. The CDR3 DNA is TGTGCCAGCAGTGATTTTGGGAAAGAGACCCAGTACTTC.

The chain links TRBV20-1 to TRBJ2-7; weak D call: TRBD2 (5 bases). The CDR3 extends over 14 amino acids. Trimming removed 0 bases from V and 5 bases from J, with 14 bases in between. Germline lookup yields CDR1 DFQATT and CDR2 SNEGSKA (reference sequence). The CDR3 nucleotides read TGCAGTGCTAGAGATCGGGAAAGGCCCCACGAGCAGTACTTC. It codes for CSARDRERPHEQYF.

This clonotype appeared a few times. V is TRBV28 and J is TRBJ2-1; possibly TRBD2 for D (6 bases). Germline V gene lookup returns CDR1 MDHEN and CDR2 SYDVKM. Trimming took 4 bases from V and 7 from J, leaving 14 bases between them. This CDR3 is 14 amino acids long. The DNA for the CDR3 is TGTGCCAGCAGTTGGAGGGATCGAGGGAATGAGCAGTTCTTC. It is translated as CASSWRDRGNEQFF.

This clonotype was counted a few times. The J gene is TRBJ2-7, the V gene TRBV28; no clear D. This CDR3 region has 13 residues. Trimming left V 6 bases short and J 2 bases short, with 11 bases between. Per the germline V gene, CDR1 is MDHEN and CDR2 is SYDVKM. The CDR3 sequence: CASSIGRAYEQYF. The DNA of the CDR3 is TGTGCCAGCAGCATAGGACGCGCCTACGAGCAGTACTTC.

This clonotype was counted between two and nine times. The chain links TRBV27 to TRBJ1-4, with a tentative D call TRBD1 (5 bases). Trimming left V 6 bases short and J 7 bases short, with 15 bases between. Germline loops: CDR1 MNHEY, CDR2 SMNVEV (reference sequence). The CDR3 runs to 14 residues. CDR3 loop: CASRPKGAGEKLFF. In nucleotides, the CDR3 is TGTGCCAGCAGACCCAAAGGGGCGGGTGAAAAACTGTTTTTT.

V usage is TRBV28 and J usage is TRBJ1-2, with 8 bases identical to TRBD1. The germline V gene encodes CDR1 MDHEN and CDR2 SYDVKM. V was clipped by 3 bases and J by 0 bases; unmatched bases: 6. This CDR3 comprises 16 residues. The CDR3 region has the DNA TGTGCCAGCAGTTTTTCGGCAGGGGGCTCTAACTATGGCTACACCTTC. Translating it yields CASSFSAGGSNYGYTF.

V gene TRBV19 combines with J gene TRBJ2-7; D uncertain. The CDR3 has 14 residues. V was clipped by 3 bases and J by 0 bases, with 9 bases between them. The germline V gene encodes CDR1 LNHDA and CDR2 SQIVND (reference sequence). Here the CDR3 DNA reads TGTGCCAGTAGTATGGCAGCAAGCTCCTACGAGCAGTACTTC. As protein: CASSMAASSYEQYF.

This clonotype has a count of ten or more. The chain links TRBV5-6 to TRBJ2-3; possible D gene TRBD2, 6 bases. V was clipped by 0 bases and J by 6 bases, with 11 bases between them. Germline-derived CDR1 and CDR2 are SGHDT and YYEEEE. This CDR3 has 14 residues. CDR3 sequence: CASSLGLASDTQYF. The CDR3 DNA reads TGTGCCAGCAGCTTGGGGCTAGCGAGCGATACGCAGTATTTT.

The gene calls are TRBV11-2 and TRBJ2-7; TRBD1 matches 7 bases. Per the germline V gene, CDR1 is SGHAT and CDR2 is FQNNGV. V was clipped by 5 bases and J by 2 bases; unmatched bases: 9. The CDR3 is made up of 15 amino acids. The CDR3 DNA sequence: TGTGCCAGCAGCCCGTGGGACAGACCCACCTACGAGCAGTACTTC. It yields the protein CASSPWDRPTYEQYF.

V usage is TRBV4-2 and J usage is TRBJ2-7; 9 bases are a match to TRBD2. V dropped 4 bases and J dropped 3; count of bases not matched to a gene: 7. This CDR3 comprises 15 residues. Per germline, CDR1 LGHNA and CDR2 YNFKEQ. CDR3 residues: CASSPASGESYEQYF. The DNA of the CDR3 is TGTGCCAGCAGCCCCGCTAGCGGGGAAAGCTACGAGCAGTACTTC.

This chain links TRBV5-6 with TRBJ2-7; 8 bases fit TRBD1. The germline V gene encodes CDR1 SGHDT and CDR2 YYEEEE. Germline trimming cut 4 bases from V and 5 bases from J; bases unmatched to any gene: 8. The CDR3 is 14 amino acids. Here the CDR3 reads CASSKAGTGHEQYF. The CDR3 coding sequence is TGTGCCAGCAGCAAAGCCGGGACAGGACACGAGCAGTACTTC. The full variable domain, rest sourced from reference TRBV5-6 and TRBJ2-7, is DAGVTQSPTHLIKTRGQQVTLRCSPKSGHDTVSWYQQALGQGPQFIFQYYEEEERQRGNFPDRFSGHQFPNYSSELNVNALLLGDSALYLCASSKAGTGHEQYFGPGTRLTVT.

This clonotype has just a few counts. The chain is built from TRBV15 and TRBJ1-6; no clear D. Germline assignment: CDR1 LNHNV and CDR2 YYDKDF (reference sequence). V lost 3 bases and J 2 bases, leaving 5 bases between the germline ends. The CDR3 consists of 14 residues. DNA for the CDR3: TGTGCCACCAGCAGGGTGACCTATAATTCACCCCTCCACTTT. Protein: CATSRVTYNSPLHF.

The sample holds a few counts of this clonotype. The chain carries TRBV12-3 or TRBV12-4 and TRBJ1-3, with D perhaps TRBD1 (5 bases). Trimming pared 2 bases from V and 4 bases from J, leaving 9 bases between. The CDR3 loop spans 14 amino acids. The DNA for the CDR3 is TGTGCCAGCAGTTTAAGCCACAGGGGAAACACCATATATTTT. It is translated as CASSLSHRGNTIYF.